The entry below describes one T cell receptor beta chain. Its antigen is as yet unknown. The PCR had 60 Vbeta and 13 Jbeta primers. Libraries were prepared by immunoSEQ multiplex PCR; TCRdb keeps only in-frame clonotypes and omits some of them. This table holds a few hundred thousand clones, more than 65% found once. The sample comes from a study of cytomegalovirus exposure and HLA in healthy donors. Study at large: Unique TCRs numbering 75 million to 95 million, obtained from HLA-typed donors, made up an early data release. Overall study findings and caveats: Altogether, about 160 TCR beta chains were recorded as cytomegalovirus-associated.

This clonotype was sampled from a woman in her 30s in good health and CMV-seronegative. Source material: PBMCs.

The CDR3 DNA reads TGTGCCAGCAGTATAGGACCCCCTCCGGGGAGCACAGATACGCAGTATTTT. This sequence encodes CASSIGPPPGSTDTQYF. The rearrangement uses TRBV5-5 and TRBJ2-3, with D possibly matching TRBD2 (5 bases). There are 17 residues in the CDR3. From germline, CDR1 is SGHKS and CDR2 YYEKEE (reference sequence). Trimming pared 5 bases from V and 0 bases from J, leaving 19 bases between.